This T cell receptor (beta chain) emerged from a study of early T cells in non-severe SARS-CoV-2 infection. This CDR3 comprises 13 residues. The ends were cut back, 2 bases at V and 6 bases at J, with 11 bases in the middle. Germline V gives CDR1 SGHVS, CDR2 FNYEAQ. One entry per CDR3 protein results from TCRdb running MiXCR on the 5' RACE reads. The data contain some 80,000 distinct CDR3 sequences, less than 15% of them singletons. The material sequenced was whole blood, taken at baseline. The chain employs TRBV7-6 and TRBJ2-7, with D unresolved. The clonotype comes from an adult who was a healthcare worker with PCR-confirmed SARS-CoV-2 infection or an uninfected control (not recorded which). The donor label of this sample is uncertain. This chain's CDR3 is CASSLRPMGEQYF. Written as DNA, the CDR3 is TGTGCCAGCAGCTTAAGGCCGATGGGCGAGCAGTACTTC.